One sample yielded the 10 T cell receptor beta chains listed below, sequenced in a study of shared clonotypes between healthy human individuals. Clones were sequenced by immunoSEQ multiplex PCR, and TCRdb holds only the in-frame ones, with some missing. Among roughly 1,500,000 clones, approximately 98.5% were seen once, and the ten largest hold 0.3% to 0.45%. The sequenced material came from naive CD4+ T cells sorted from blood. The subset denotes: CD45RA+ positively selected. These receptors were obtained from a man aged 30 to 39 in good health.

The chain joins TRBV19 to TRBJ2-1; D tentatively fits TRBD1 or TRBD2 (5 bases each). CDR1 is LNHDA, CDR2 SQIVND, per germline (reference sequence). The ends were cut back, 4 bases at V and 6 bases at J, with 10 bases in the middle. This CDR3 has 13 residues. The CDR3 sequence: CASSTGTPNEQFF. The CDR3 nucleotides are TGTGCCAGTAGTACCGGGACCCCCAATGAGCAGTTCTTC.

This chain joins TRBV4-1 and TRBJ2-1, with 9 bases matching TRBD2. The J segment lost 2 bases and the V segment lost 3 bases, leaving 5 bases of the junction unmatched. The germline CDR1 and CDR2 sequences are MGHRA and YSYEKL. This CDR3 comprises 16 residues. The CDR3 region has the DNA TGCGCCAGCAGCCACCTTAGCGGGAGACCCTACAATGAGCAGTTCTTC. Translation gives CASSHLSGRPYNEQFF.

The chain links TRBV7-9 to TRBJ2-7; no firm D call. CDR1 SEHNR and CDR2 FQNEAQ come from the germline V gene (reference sequence). The CDR3 has 14 residues. The V and J ends lost 1 base and 4 bases respectively, with 11 bases between them. CDR3 sequence: CASSLVAFGYEQYF. In nucleotides, the CDR3 is TGTGCCAGCAGCTTAGTCGCCTTTGGTTACGAGCAGTACTTC.

The chain is built from TRBV4-1 and TRBJ1-3; 9 bases match TRBD1. J lost 2 bases, V lost 3 bases, and 5 bases had no gene match. This CDR3 has 16 amino acids. Germline values: CDR1 MGHRA, CDR2 YSYEKL. CDR3 protein: CASSQNRGLPGNTIYF. The CDR3 nucleotides are TGCGCCAGCAGCCAGAACAGGGGGCTCCCTGGAAACACCATATATTTT.

V usage is TRBV6-5 and J usage is TRBJ2-7, with 10 bases fitting TRBD1. J gave up 2 bases and V 6 bases, and 7 bases lay outside the gene matches. Germline CDR1 is MNHEY and CDR2 is SVGAGI. The CDR3 totals 15 residues. DNA for the CDR3: TGTGCCAGCAGAGCCGCCGGGACAGGGGCCTACGAGCAGTACTTC. Residues: CASRAAGTGAYEQYF.

The chain has TRBV14 and TRBJ2-3; 12 bases are shared with TRBD2. Germline V gives CDR1 SGHDN, CDR2 FVKESK. Trimming took 3 bases from V and 4 from J; bases not matched to a gene: 14. CDR3 size: 19 residues. The CDR3 protein is CASSHRLAGVFSSADTQYF. The CDR3 nucleotides read TGTGCCAGCAGCCACAGACTAGCGGGAGTATTTAGCAGTGCAGATACGCAGTATTTT.

The chain recombines TRBV19 with TRBJ1-1, with 12 bases aligning to TRBD1. Looked up from germline, CDR1 is LNHDA and CDR2 is SQIVND (reference sequence). The V gene end was trimmed by 5 bases and the J gene end by 1 base; junction bases not matched to a gene: 8. The CDR3 has 17 amino acids. The CDR3 DNA reads as TGTGCCAGTAGTGCCTACCCGGGACAGGGGGCGAACACTGAAGCTTTCTTT. Translated, it gives CASSAYPGQGANTEAFF.

Turning to this clone: Other nucleotide sequences from this sample produce the same CDR3. The chain recombines TRBV28 with TRBJ2-1; D is unclear. There are 11 residues in the CDR3. Germline V gene data show CDR1 as MDHEN and CDR2 as SYDVKM. V was trimmed by 5 bases and J by 4 bases, leaving 3 bases between them. The CDR3 nucleotides are TGTGCCAGCAGTACGTACAATGAGCAGTTCTTC. Encoded protein: CASSTYNEQFF.

J is TRBJ2-1 and V is TRBV7-2; 7 positions agree with TRBD2. CDR1 is SGHTA, CDR2 FQGNSA, per germline. With 0 bases clipped from V and 6 bases from J, the junction kept 11 bases outside the gene matches. This CDR3 has 17 amino acids. CDR3 sequence: CASSLASGRGGVNEQFF. CDR3 bases: TGTGCCAGCAGCTTAGCGAGTGGACGGGGAGGGGTCAATGAGCAGTTCTTC.

The chain links TRBV7-6 to TRBJ2-7; TRBD2 matches at 7 bases. This CDR3 comprises 13 residues. Unmatched junction bases numbered 4, after V lost 4 bases and J lost 4 bases. Germline CDR1 and CDR2: SGHVS and FNYEAQ. In DNA, the CDR3 is TGTGCCAGCAGCTCCCGGGAGGCATACGAGCAGTACTTC. It is translated as CASSSREAYEQYF.